One T cell receptor (beta chain) is described in this entry. Its antigen is as yet unknown. Time point denoted: cycle 4 day 1 (C4D1), after 5 to 7 weeks of nivolumab. All patients experienced relapse after autologous stem cell transplantation, and brentuximab vedotin exposure was variable. This sample stems from a study of PD-1 blockade in classical Hodgkin lymphoma. Study-wide points: Still unresolved is the cause of the repertoire differences, which may be disease activity or prior therapy.

Germline CDR1 reads SGHDT; CDR2 reads YYEEEE. This CDR3 spans 12 amino acids. V gave up 6 bases and J gave up 9 bases, with 13 bases separating them. Libraries were prepared by immunoSEQ multiplex PCR; TCRdb keeps only in-frame clonotypes and omits some of them. The table includes about 85,000 clones, about nine tenths detected once. The TCR sequence derives from a human donor with classical Hodgkin lymphoma. J is TRBJ2-1 and V is TRBV5-6; D gene unclear. This specimen consisted of peripheral blood mononuclear cells (PBMCs), obtained before the fourth cycle of nivolumab. CDR3 in DNA: TGTGCCAGCAAATCTCGGAGATCTGAGCAGTTCTTC. It encodes CASKSRRSEQFF.